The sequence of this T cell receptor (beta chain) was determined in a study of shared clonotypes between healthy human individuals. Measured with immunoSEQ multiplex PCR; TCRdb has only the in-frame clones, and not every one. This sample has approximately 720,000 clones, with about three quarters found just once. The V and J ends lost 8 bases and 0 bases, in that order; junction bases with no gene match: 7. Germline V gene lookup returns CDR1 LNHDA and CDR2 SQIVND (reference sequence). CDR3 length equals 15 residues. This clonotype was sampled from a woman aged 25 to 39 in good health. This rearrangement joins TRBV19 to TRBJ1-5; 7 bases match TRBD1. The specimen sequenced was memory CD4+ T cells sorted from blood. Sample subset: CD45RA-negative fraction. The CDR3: CASEPRDSSNQPQHF. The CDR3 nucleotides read TGTGCCAGTGAACCTCGGGACAGTAGCAATCAGCCCCAGCATTTT.